The sequence of this T cell receptor beta chain was determined in a study of cytomegalovirus exposure and HLA in healthy donors (dated by TCRdb to 2015 to 2018). For the wider study: An earlier analysis of some 500 of the donors reported 250 to 300 Gb of sequence data and approximately 110 million unique TCR beta sequences from about 179 million T cells. Roughly 300 gigabases of sequencing data and tens of millions of unique TCR sequences were included in an early release covering several hundred HLA-typed donors. Of the roughly 400 genotyped donors, over 65% fell in the genetic ancestry cluster associated with self-reported Caucasian donors. The aim of the study was to test whether cataloging public T cell receptors could identify signatures of past pathogen exposure. The study used immunosequencing to profile the T cell repertoires of 600 to 850 subjects and linked those repertoires to cytomegalovirus serostatus. A separate validation cohort of 100 to 150 different subjects was used in addition to the roughly 640-subject first cohort. The study combined high-throughput TCR immunosequencing, statistical association of individual TCRs with disease status, and machine learning to predict cytomegalovirus infection status. To study patterns of TCR occurrence, a later analysis re-analyzed previously published TCR beta repertoires from hundreds of donors and added high-resolution HLA genotyping. Rather than using new phenotypic data, the later analysis identified candidate immune exposures from TCR beta sequences and from how often those sequences occurred across donors. An earlier analysis of approximately 500 of the donors applied high-throughput TCR beta sequencing to assess whether each TCR beta V gene segment acted as functional or pseudogenic. Donor age, sex, ethnicity and CMV serostatus were collected together with the repertoire data. A later genetic analysis took genome-wide SNP genotypes for about three fifths of the 666 donors and used that subset as a discovery cohort. Every repertoire in the discovery cohort had been generated on one and the same sequencing platform. Both class I and class II loci were covered by HLA typing, at four-digit resolution. Typing coverage differed by locus: A, B, C, DRB1 and DQB1 were typed in roughly 620-630 donors, DQA1 in about 500, DPA1 in 606, and DPB1 in just under 480. Roughly five DR-DQ haplotypes were handled as single units for association and clustering because linkage in the cohort was strong. Across 300 to 500 genotyped donors of the cohort, an average of approximately 240,000 unique TCR beta nucleotide sequences per donor were sequenced, and 15% to 20% of those sequences were non-productive. Summary of the overall study and its limitations: The 87-base-pair reads could not distinguish some IMGT-functional V segments, including TRBV6-2 and TRBV6-3, so those segments were excluded. Broadly in line with IMGT annotations, most TCR beta V segments showed up in productive rearrangements about 90% or about 30% of the time in an earlier analysis of 450 to 750 of the donors. In a later analysis, most CMV-associated TCR beta chains were found to appear HLA-restricted, with HLA associations seemingly driven largely by CMV exposure. The study gave a list of 150 to 200 TCR beta chains associated with cytomegalovirus. Correlated functional status among segregating V segments might reflect linkage disequilibrium, but an unknown experimental factor could not be ruled out. In a later analysis, several top co-occurrence clusters were reported to appear linked to parvovirus B19, influenza, CMV and Epstein-Barr virus. In vitro tests confirmed that a few of the cytomegalovirus-associated TCR beta chains recognize cytomegalovirus antigens. For the cohort, immune exposure information was limited to CMV serostatus. Cytomegalovirus status was reported to be diagnosed by the classifier with high specificity and sensitivity in both the original and validation cohorts. Only TCR beta chains were sequenced in this cohort, and the absence of alpha or paired-chain data limited detectable features. When HLA alleles, especially DR and DQ, strongly co-occurred, attributing TCR associations to individual alleles was difficult. According to a later analysis, TCR association rates differed among HLA loci, with DRB1 alleles showing the most associated TCRs and HLA-C alleles showing the fewest. HLA typing was unavailable for some donors at each locus, so association tests used only the typed subset. Most TCR sequences were seen in very few donors, while some public TCRs were found in many individuals. A later genetic analysis associated a missense DCLRE1C variant with V-gene and J-gene trimming of TCR beta chains, and an independent cohort replicated the association. A cluster of highly shared sequence variants was judged likely to be a technical artifact of the sequencing pipeline. It was suggested by the authors that the approach could potentially be generalized to other disease states and immunological phenotypes. The presence/absence analyses assumed that sequencing depth was roughly uniform across donors, and that assumption may not be true. At a false discovery rate of 0.05, a later analysis linked under 20,000 TCR beta sequences to specific HLA alleles. A later genetic analysis reported fewer N-insertions in productive TCRs among donors in an Asian-associated ancestry cluster than the roughly 650-donor mean. A further reported finding was that TCR beta sequences accurately predicted the HLA-A and HLA-B alleles for most subjects in the first cohort. Compared with equally common non-associated chains, HLA-associated TCR beta chains in a later analysis were more clonally expanded and had lower generation probabilities. Because counts were too low, some 17 rarely observed V segments, including chromosome 9 orphons, were excluded from the earlier analysis of 500 to 700 of the donors.

Turning to this clone: Which antigen it targets is not known. No qualities accompany the bases; no much larger clone lies one base away.

Counted from cysteine to phenylalanine, this CDR3 has 16 amino acids. The kept DNA is CDR3 alone, 48 bases in frame from the first base. CDR1 LNHDA and CDR2 SQIVND were looked up in the germline V gene (reference sequence). Here V drops 5 bases and J drops 4 bases, and the junction holds 9 bases not matched to any gene. The cohort comprised some 700 healthy bone marrow donors. At the time of sampling, every cohort member was nominally healthy, though immune exposures that went unrecorded were likely present. The donor tested CMV seropositive, placing the donor among the 250 to 350 seropositive members of the cohort. Every donor gave a peripheral blood sample, and the peripheral blood mononuclear cells from that sample were used for TCR beta sequencing. The Qiagen DNeasy Blood Extraction Kit was used to extract genomic DNA from the blood cell samples. Receptor amplification or capture employed the immunoSEQ multiplex PCR assay. The multiplex PCR relied on a mix of 60 forward primers for TCR Vbeta segments and 13 reverse primers for TCR Jbeta segments. The CDR3 region of rearranged TCR beta genes was amplified from genomic DNA by a multiplex PCR assay. The Illumina HiSeq System was used to sequence the amplified TCR beta libraries as 87-base-pair reads. The original methods were these. A later analysis counted around 72 million unique TCR beta chains across the 500 to 850 repertoires, and about 10 million of these chains were shared by at least two donors. To remove PCR and sequencing errors, raw reads were error-corrected and collapsed into unique sequences using a nearest-neighbor algorithm that merged closely related sequences. To assign V, D and J gene segments, CDR3 sequences were aligned to IMGT reference sequences. For a sequence to be retained, a match of at least six nucleotides was required to both a V gene segment and a J gene segment. A rearrangement was called productive if the CDR3 had no stop codons and remained in frame with V and J, and every other rearrangement was called non-productive. CDR3 was defined by IMGT convention, running from the second conserved V-encoded cysteine to the conserved J-encoded phenylalanine. In an earlier analysis of more than 550 of the donors, sequences lacking an unambiguous match to a single V gene segment were excluded. In an earlier analysis of approximately 500 of the donors, a V segment was called functional when productive rearrangements were above 56.7%, and segregating when the standard deviation between donors exceeded 5%. A statistical classification framework was built to diagnose cytomegalovirus status from the catalog of TCR beta chain sequences. V and J gene assignment, in a later analysis, came from comparing TCR nucleotide sequences with IMGT/GENE-DB human TR gene sequences. Using the TCRdist pipeline, a later analysis assigned CDR3 sequences along with most-parsimonious VDJ recombination scenarios. In a later analysis, each TCR beta chain was defined by its CDR3 amino acid sequence together with its V-gene family, and reads lacking a unique V-gene family were excluded. As a way to deal with suspected cross-contamination and a sequencing artifact, a later analysis dropped more than 500 nucleotide sequences that were highly shared and had low generation probability. In a later analysis, a clonal expansion index for each public chain was calculated from normalized within-repertoire ranks of inferred template counts. In a later analysis, generation probabilities were computed with a VDJ recombination model fitted to out-of-frame rearrangements, and the resulting probabilities were checked against IGoR. In a later analysis, TCR-TCR, TCR-HLA and TCR-CMV co-occurrence was scored with hypergeometric tests, and a repertoire-size bias correction was applied to TCR pairs. To estimate false discovery rates, a later analysis permuted the HLA or CMV assignments 20 times. In a later analysis, co-occurring TCRs were grouped with DBSCAN, and TCRdist sequence similarity was added when clustering was performed within HLA-allele-positive subsets. Co-occurrence clustering excluded repertoires with fewer than 30,000 or more than 120,000 public chains, plus five with anomalous nucleotide sharing. In its TCRdb copy, this immuneACCESS table keeps in-frame sequences only and misses some clones. Where compared with another copy, unresolved V genes explain less than half of these, and the others have no known cause. V and J calls and clone size come straight from that table; D and trimming were deduced from the DNA. Recorded for this sample are fewer than 110,000 clones; around 76% of them occurred a single time. Together, the top ten hold approximately 2.5% of the sample.

In this chain, TRBV19 is recombined with TRBJ1-5; the central 9 bases match TRBD1. Sequenced sample: PBMCs. The receptor comes from a man aged 30-40 years in good health and CMV-seropositive. The DNA sequence reads TGTGCCAGTAGTCAGTGGGAACAGGGGGCGAATCAGCCCCAGCATTTT. The encoded protein is CASSQWEQGANQPQHF. With the portions outside the CDR3 filled from the reference TRBV19 and TRBJ1-5 genes, the complete variable region becomes DGGITQSPKYLFRKEGQNVTLSCEQNLNHDAMYWYRQDPGQGLRLIYYSQIVNDFQKGDIAEGYSVSREKKESFPLTVTSAQKNPTAFYLCASSQWEQGANQPQHFGDGTRLSIL.